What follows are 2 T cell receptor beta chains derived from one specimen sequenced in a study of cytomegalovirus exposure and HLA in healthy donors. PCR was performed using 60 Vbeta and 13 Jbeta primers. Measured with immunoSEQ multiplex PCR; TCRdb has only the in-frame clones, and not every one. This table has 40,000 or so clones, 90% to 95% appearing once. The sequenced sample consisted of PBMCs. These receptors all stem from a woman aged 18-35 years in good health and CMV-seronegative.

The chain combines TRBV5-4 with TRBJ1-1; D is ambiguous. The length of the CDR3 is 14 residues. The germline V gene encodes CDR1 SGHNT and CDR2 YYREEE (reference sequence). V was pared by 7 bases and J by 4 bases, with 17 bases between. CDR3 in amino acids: CASSKDRRSTEAFF. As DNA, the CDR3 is TGTGCCAGCTCGAAGGACCGGAGGTCCACTGAAGCTTTCTTT.

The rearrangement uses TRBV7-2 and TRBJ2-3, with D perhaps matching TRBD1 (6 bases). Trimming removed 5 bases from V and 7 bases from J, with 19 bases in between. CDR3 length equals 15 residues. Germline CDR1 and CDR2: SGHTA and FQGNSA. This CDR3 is CASSLNRATAYTQYF. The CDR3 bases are TGTGCCAGCAGCCTCAACAGGGCTACAGCCTATACGCAGTATTTT.